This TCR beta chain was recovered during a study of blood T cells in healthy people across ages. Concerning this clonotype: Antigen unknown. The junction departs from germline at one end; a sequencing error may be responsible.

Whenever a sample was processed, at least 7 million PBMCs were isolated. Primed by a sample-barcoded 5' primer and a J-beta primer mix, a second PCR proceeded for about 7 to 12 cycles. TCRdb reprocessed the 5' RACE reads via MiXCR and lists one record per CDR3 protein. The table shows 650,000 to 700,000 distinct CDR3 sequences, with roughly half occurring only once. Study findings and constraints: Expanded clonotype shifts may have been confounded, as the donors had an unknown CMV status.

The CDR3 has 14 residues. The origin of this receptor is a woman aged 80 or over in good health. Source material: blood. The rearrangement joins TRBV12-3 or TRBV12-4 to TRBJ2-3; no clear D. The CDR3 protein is CASSTNPSTDAQYF. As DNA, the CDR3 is TGTGCCAGCAGCACCAATCCCAGCACAGATGCGCAGTATTTT.